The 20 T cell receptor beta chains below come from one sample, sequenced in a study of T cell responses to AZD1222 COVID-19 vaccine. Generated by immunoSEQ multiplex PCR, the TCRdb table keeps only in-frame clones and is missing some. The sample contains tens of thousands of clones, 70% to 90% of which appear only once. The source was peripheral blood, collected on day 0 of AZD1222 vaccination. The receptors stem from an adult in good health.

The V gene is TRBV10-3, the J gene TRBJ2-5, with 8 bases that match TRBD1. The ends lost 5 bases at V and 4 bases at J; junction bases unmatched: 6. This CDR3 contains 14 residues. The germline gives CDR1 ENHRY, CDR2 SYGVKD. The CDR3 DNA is TGTGCCATCAGTACCCTCGACAGGGGAGAGACCCAGTACTTC. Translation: CAISTLDRGETQYF.

This chain's CDR3 is CASTDPGTGNYGYTF. CDR3 DNA sequence: TGTGCCAGTACCGACCCCGGGACAGGCAACTATGGCTACACCTTC. The chain has TRBV19 and TRBJ1-2, with 8 bases fitting TRBD1. Germline-derived CDR1 and CDR2 are LNHDA and SQIVND (reference sequence). V was pared by 7 bases and J by 2 bases, with 9 bases of the junction left unmatched. The CDR3 runs to 15 residues.

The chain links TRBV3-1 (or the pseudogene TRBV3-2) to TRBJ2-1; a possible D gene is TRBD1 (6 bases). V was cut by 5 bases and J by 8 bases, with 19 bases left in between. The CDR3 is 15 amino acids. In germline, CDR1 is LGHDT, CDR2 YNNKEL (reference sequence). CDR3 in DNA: TGTGCCAGCAGCGGGGGCCCGGCTCAACCCTATGAGCAGTTCTTC. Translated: CASSGGPAQPYEQFF.

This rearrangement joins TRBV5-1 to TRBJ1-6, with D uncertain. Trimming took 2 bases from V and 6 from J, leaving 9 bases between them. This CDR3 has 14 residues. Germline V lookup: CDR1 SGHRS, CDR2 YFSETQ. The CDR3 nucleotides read TGCGCCAGCAGCTTTGTACAAACTAATTCACCCCTCCACTTT. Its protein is CASSFVQTNSPLHF.

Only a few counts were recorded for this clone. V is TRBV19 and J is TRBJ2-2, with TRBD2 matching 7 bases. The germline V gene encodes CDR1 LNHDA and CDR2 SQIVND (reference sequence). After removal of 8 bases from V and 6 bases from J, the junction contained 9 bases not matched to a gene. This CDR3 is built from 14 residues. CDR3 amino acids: CASRGAAGSGELFF. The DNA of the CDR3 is TGTGCCAGTCGGGGCGCAGCGGGGTCCGGGGAGCTGTTTTTT.

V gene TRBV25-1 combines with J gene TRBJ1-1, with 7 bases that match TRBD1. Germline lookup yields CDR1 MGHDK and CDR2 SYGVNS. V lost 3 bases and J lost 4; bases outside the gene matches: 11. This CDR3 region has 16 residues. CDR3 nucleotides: TGTGCCAGCAGTGACCCTACCTACAGGGGCGGCACTGAAGCTTTCTTT. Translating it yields CASSDPTYRGGTEAFF.

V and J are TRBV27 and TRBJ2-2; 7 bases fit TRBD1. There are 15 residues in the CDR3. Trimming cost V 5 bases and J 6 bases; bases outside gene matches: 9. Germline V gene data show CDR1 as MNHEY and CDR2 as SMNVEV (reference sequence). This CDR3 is CASSGYQGVAGELFF. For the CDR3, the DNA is TGTGCCAGCAGTGGGTATCAGGGGGTCGCCGGGGAGCTGTTTTTT.

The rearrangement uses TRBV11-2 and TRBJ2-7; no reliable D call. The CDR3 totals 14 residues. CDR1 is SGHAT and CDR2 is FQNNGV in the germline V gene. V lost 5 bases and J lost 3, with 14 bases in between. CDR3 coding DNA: TGTGCCAGCAGCCACGGCAGTGTAGGCTACGAGCAGTACTTC. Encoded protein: CASSHGSVGYEQYF.

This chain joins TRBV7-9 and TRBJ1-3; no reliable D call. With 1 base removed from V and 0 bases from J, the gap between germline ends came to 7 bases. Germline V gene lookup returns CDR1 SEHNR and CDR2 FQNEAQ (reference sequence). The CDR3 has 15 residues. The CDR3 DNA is TGTGCCAGCAGCTTAGTGCCAAACTCTGGAAACACCATATATTTT. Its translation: CASSLVPNSGNTIYF.

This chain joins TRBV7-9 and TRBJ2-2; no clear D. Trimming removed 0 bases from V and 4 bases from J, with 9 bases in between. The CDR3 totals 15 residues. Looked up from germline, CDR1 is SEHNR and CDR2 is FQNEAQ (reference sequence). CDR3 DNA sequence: TGTGCCAGCAGCTTAGCTGGGCGGCGCACCGGGGAGCTGTTTTTT. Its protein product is CASSLAGRRTGELFF.

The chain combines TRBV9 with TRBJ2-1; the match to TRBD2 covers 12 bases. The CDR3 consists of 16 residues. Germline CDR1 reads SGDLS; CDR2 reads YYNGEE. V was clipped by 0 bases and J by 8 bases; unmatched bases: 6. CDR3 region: CASSVVLAGGNHEQFF. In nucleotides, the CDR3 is TGTGCCAGCAGCGTAGTACTAGCGGGAGGAAATCATGAGCAGTTCTTC.

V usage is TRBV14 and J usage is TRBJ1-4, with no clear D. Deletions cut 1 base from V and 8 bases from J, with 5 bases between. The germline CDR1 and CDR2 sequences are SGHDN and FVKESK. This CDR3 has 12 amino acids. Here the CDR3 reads CASSQVSEKLFF. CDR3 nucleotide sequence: TGTGCCAGCAGCCAAGTGTCGGAAAAACTGTTTTTT.

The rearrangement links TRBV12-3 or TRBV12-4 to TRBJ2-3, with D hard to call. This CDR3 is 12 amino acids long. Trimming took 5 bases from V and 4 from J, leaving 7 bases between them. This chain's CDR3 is CASSKPPDTQYF. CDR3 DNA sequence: TGTGCCAGCAGTAAACCCCCAGATACGCAGTATTTT.

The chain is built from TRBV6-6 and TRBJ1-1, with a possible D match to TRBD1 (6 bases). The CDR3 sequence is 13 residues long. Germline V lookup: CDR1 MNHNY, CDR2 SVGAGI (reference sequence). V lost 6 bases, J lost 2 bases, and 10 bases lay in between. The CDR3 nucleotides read TGTGCCAGCAGGGACAGCGTTAACACTGAAGCTTTCTTT. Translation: CASRDSVNTEAFF.

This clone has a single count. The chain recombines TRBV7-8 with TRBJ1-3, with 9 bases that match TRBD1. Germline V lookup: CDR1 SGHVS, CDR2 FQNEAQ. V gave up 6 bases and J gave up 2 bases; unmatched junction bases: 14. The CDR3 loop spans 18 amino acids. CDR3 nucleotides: TGTGCCAGCAGGCTGACGGGACAGGGAGTTCTGGCTGGAAACACCATATATTTT. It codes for CASRLTGQGVLAGNTIYF.

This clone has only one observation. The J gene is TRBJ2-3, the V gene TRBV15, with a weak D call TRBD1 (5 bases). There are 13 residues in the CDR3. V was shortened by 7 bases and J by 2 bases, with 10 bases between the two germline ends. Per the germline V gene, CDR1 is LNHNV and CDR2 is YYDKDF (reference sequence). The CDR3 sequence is CATNPGNTDTQYF. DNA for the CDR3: TGTGCCACCAACCCAGGGAACACAGATACGCAGTATTTT.

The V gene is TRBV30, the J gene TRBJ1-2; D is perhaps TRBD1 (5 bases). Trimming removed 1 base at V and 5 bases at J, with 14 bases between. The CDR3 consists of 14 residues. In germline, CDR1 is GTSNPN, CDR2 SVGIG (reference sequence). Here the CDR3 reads CAWSENTGPYGYTF. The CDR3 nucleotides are TGTGCCTGGAGTGAAAACACGGGACCTTATGGCTACACCTTC.

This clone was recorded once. The CDR3 DNA is TGTGCCAGCAGCTTGGGATTTGGTAGCGCAACCCAGGGTGAGCAGTTCTTC. This gives the protein CASSLGFGSATQGEQFF. This rearrangement joins TRBV5-8 to TRBJ2-1, with D possibly called TRBD1 or TRBD2 (5 bases each). Trimming shortened V by 0 bases and J by 9 bases, and 22 bases separated the two germline ends. Germline assignment: CDR1 SGHTS and CDR2 YDEGEE. The CDR3 length is 17 residues.

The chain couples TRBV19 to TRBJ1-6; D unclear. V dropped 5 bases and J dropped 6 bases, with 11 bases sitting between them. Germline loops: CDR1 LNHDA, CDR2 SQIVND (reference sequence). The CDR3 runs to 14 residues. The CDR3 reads CASSSVHLNSPLHF. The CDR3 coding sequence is TGTGCCAGTAGTTCGGTACACCTTAATTCACCCCTCCACTTT.

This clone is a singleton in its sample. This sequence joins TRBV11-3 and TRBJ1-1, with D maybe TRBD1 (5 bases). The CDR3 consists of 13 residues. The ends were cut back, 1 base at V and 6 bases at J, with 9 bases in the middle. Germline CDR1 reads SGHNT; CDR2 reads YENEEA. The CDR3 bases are TGTGCCAGCAGCTTAGGGGGGTACTCTGAAGCTTTCTTT. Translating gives CASSLGGYSEAFF. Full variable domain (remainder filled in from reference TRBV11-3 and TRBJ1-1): EAGVVQSPRYKIIEKKQPVAFWCNPISGHNTLYWYLQNLGQGPELLIRYENEEAVDDSQLPKDRFSAERLKGVDSTLKIQPAELGDSAVYLCASSLGGYSEAFFGQGTRLTVV.